The sequence of this T cell receptor (beta chain) was determined in a study of cytomegalovirus exposure and HLA in healthy donors. With 60 Vbeta and 13 Jbeta primers, the PCR was carried out. The data were produced by immunoSEQ multiplex PCR, yet TCRdb's version contains in-frame clones alone and is incomplete. The sample has some 130,000 clones, about 78% seen once. General study findings and limits: Trimming of TCR beta V- and J-genes showed a link, identified in a later analysis, to a missense DCLRE1C variant. Presence/absence analyses rested on an assumption that sequencing depth was roughly uniform across donors. In most subjects, TCR beta sequences reportedly gave accurate predictions of HLA-A and HLA-B alleles.

This clone was picked up a small number of times. Its specificity is unknown. V lost 2 bases and J 2 bases, leaving 10 bases between the germline ends. Germline CDR1 reads SGHNT; CDR2 reads YYREEE (reference sequence). This CDR3 comprises 14 residues. Healthy bone marrow donors made up the donors. The source is a man in his fifties in good health and CMV-seronegative. The V call is TRBV5-4, the J call TRBJ2-5, with D perhaps matching TRBD2 (6 bases). The source material was PBMCs. CDR3 sequence (DNA): TGTGCCAGCAGCTTTGGGACTTTACAAGAGACCCAGTACTTC. This sequence encodes CASSFGTLQETQYF.